The clone carrying this TCR beta chain was observed once. Its matching antigen is unknown. The sample belongs to a study of cytomegalovirus exposure and HLA in healthy donors. Study-level results: Association of a missense DCLRE1C variant with TCR beta V- and J-gene trimming was reported in a later analysis.

The study ran its PCR with 60 Vbeta and 13 Jbeta primers. Profiled with immunoSEQ multiplex PCR; TCRdb holds only in-frame clones, not every one. Among around 130,000 clones, 65% to 85% were seen once, and the ten largest hold roughly 3%. Looked up from germline, CDR1 is LNHDA and CDR2 is SQIVND (reference sequence). The CDR3 is 16 amino acids. V was cut by 4 bases and J by 0 bases, with 13 bases left in between. The sequencing sample was made of PBMCs. The chain links TRBV19 to TRBJ1-3; tentatively, D is TRBD1 (6 bases). The clonotype originates from a woman in her thirties or forties in good health and CMV-seropositive. The CDR3 reads CASSTGDTSSGNTIYF. DNA of the CDR3: TGTGCCAGTAGTACTGGGGACACGTCCTCTGGAAACACCATATATTTT.